One TCR beta chain is described in this entry. Its antigen target is currently unknown. No much larger clonotype is one base removed from it; base qualities were not supplied. TCR beta CDR3 regions were amplified by multiplex PCR using the immunoSEQ immune profiling system, following the manufacturer's instructions. Sequencing was performed on an Illumina NextSeq system. As for the authors' bioinformatics: The immunoSEQ Analyzer platform handled processing of the sequence data, and clonality was calculated by taking the square root of Simpson's index of productive rearrangements. Jensen-Shannon distance served as the measure of similarity in V and J usage, while OLGA was used to compute CDR3 generation probabilities. The immuneACCESS database (August 2020) and VDJdb (December 2020) were searched for shared CDR3 sequences. In TCRdb, the immuneACCESS table is reduced to in-frame sequences with V and J assigned. These tables do not hold every clone; where another copy was compared, an unresolved V gene accounts for under half, and the others remain unexplained. The V and J calls and the clone size are those of that table, but D and trimming were determined from the DNA. This sample lists tens of thousands of clones; nearly 98% were detected once. The top ten constitute about 0.17% of the sample.

The data are from a study of monozygotic twins with cystic fibrosis (dated by TCRdb to the early 2020s). Study-level background: Barcoded libraries were prepared with approximately 15 PCR cycles from three micrograms of fragmented DNA. To gauge how much genetics shapes V and J gene usage, the researchers compared TCR beta repertoires both within and across 16 monozygotic twin pairs who have cystic fibrosis. Made up mostly of children and adolescents, the cohort included ten female and six male twin pairs ranging in age from about 2.0 to 36.4 years, with a median of about 9.5 years. Twins were ranked among 800 to 1,200 cohort participants for weight-for-height and FEVPerc (FEV1 disease centile) on the day of blood sampling. Data for three of the twin pairs had previously been reported in another context.

The twin pairs came from the European Cystic Fibrosis Twin and Sibling Study Cohort, a cohort that recruited patients from some 150 CF clinics across 14 European countries. Zygosity and CFTR genotype were verified in-house, with zygosity tested by multiplex PCR of nine short tandem repeat loci. Peripheral blood was taken from each twin, and clinical parameters were recorded on the day of blood sampling. Phenol/chloroform extraction was used to isolate genomic DNA from peripheral blood cells, and the DNA was then kept in TE buffer at 4 degrees C. Study-level results and caveats: The greatest similarity to the co-twin was observed for V gene usage in 13 of 16 pairs and for J usage in 8 of 16 pairs, which suggested genetic constraints. Monozygotic CF twin pairs shared significantly more nucleotide-identical clonotypes within each pair than unrelated CF individuals shared with one another (P = 0.000026, Mann-Whitney). Only a small cohort was studied, and no association of shared CDR3 numbers with age, concordance or disease severity was found. Simpson clonality tended to be low (median about 0.0095), which suggests a naive-dominated repertoire, although clonality was higher in the most severely affected patients.

The receptor comes from a girl aged 2 to 10 with cystic fibrosis. Specimen: blood.

The CDR3 loop reads CASSMTGISNNEQFF. The nucleotide sequence reads as follows: TGTGCCAGTAGTATGACAGGGATTTCGAACAATGAGCAGTTCTTC. The chain employs TRBV19 and TRBJ2-1, and 7 junction bases match TRBD1. V trim: 3 bases; J trim: 5 bases; unmatched bases: 7. The germline V gene (reference sequence) supplies CDR1 LNHDA and CDR2 SQIVND. The CDR3 goes from the cysteine to the phenylalanine over 15 residues. The only DNA kept is the CDR3, 45 bases in frame from the first base.